Each of the 6 T cell receptor beta chains below was sequenced from the same sample in a study of identical twins. Each CDR3 protein gets one entry after TCRdb re-called the 5' RACE reads with MiXCR. In the table there are 150,000 or so distinct CDR3 sequences, 3.5% of which are singletons. The sequenced sample was memory T cells sorted from blood. Receptor source: a man between 18 and 29 years old in good health.

This clonotype was counted many times. The genes are TRBV7-3 and TRBJ2-1; the match to TRBD2 covers 7 bases. V lost 2 bases and J lost 0; bases outside the gene matches: 1. The CDR3 loop spans 15 amino acids. Germline values: CDR1 SGHTA, CDR2 FQGTGA. CDR3 in amino acids: CASSLAGDSYNEQFF. The CDR3 region has the DNA TGTGCCAGCAGCTTAGCGGGGGACTCCTACAATGAGCAGTTCTTC. Supplemented by reference TRBV7-3 and TRBJ2-1, the full variable domain reads GAGVSQTPSNKVTEKGKYVELRCDPISGHTALYWYRQSLGQGPEFLIYFQGTGAADDSGLPNDRFFAVRPEGSVSTLKIQRTERGDSAVYLCASSLAGDSYNEQFFGPGTRLTVL.

The sample holds many counts of this clonotype. The chain is built from TRBV3-1 and TRBJ2-7; perhaps TRBD1 as D (5 bases). Germline CDR1 is LGHDT and CDR2 is YNNKEL (reference sequence). The CDR3 runs 15 residues. V gave up 4 bases and J gave up 2 bases, with 15 bases separating them. The CDR3 bases are TGTGCCAGCAGCCTAGGGGCAGGGCCCCCCTACGAGCAGTACTTC. Translation gives CASSLGAGPPYEQYF.

The sample holds many counts of this clonotype. The chain carries TRBV12-3 or TRBV12-4 and TRBJ1-2; 11 positions match TRBD1. The CDR3 covers 14 residues. V trimming: 5 bases; J trimming: 7 bases; junction bases outside the gene matches: 6. The CDR3 DNA reads TGTGCCAGCAGTCCACGGACAGGGGGCCTTGGCTACACCTTC. This translates into CASSPRTGGLGYTF.

This clonotype was seen ten or more times. The chain uses TRBV7-2 and TRBJ1-3; TRBD1 matches 10 bases. CDR3 size: 16 residues. V shed 5 bases, J shed 4 bases, and the junction held 8 bases outside the gene matches. CDR1 and CDR2 (germline): SGHTA, FQGNSA. CDR3 nucleotide sequence: TGTGCCAGCAGCGCCGACAGGGGGCGAACCGGAAACACCATATATTTT. Translated, it gives CASSADRGRTGNTIYF.

The table lists this clonotype with many counts. The V gene is TRBV7-9, the J gene TRBJ2-3; D not resolved. The germline gives CDR1 SEHNR, CDR2 FQNEAQ (reference sequence). This CDR3 is 14 amino acids long. Trimming left V 3 bases short and J 0 bases short, with 7 bases between. The CDR3 DNA sequence: TGTGCCAGCAGCTTGGGCAAAAGCACAGATACGCAGTATTTT. Amino acid sequence: CASSLGKSTDTQYF.

This clonotype occurred many times. The chain carries TRBV6-5 and TRBJ1-1; D call uncertain. The CDR3 is made up of 12 amino acids. Trimming cost V 6 bases and J 4 bases, with 9 bases left between them. CDR1 and CDR2 from the germline V gene are MNHEY and SVGAGI. CDR3 in DNA: TGTGCCAGCAGCCAGGAGGGCACTGAAGCTTTCTTT. Its translation: CASSQEGTEAFF.